The 25 T cell receptor beta chains listed next were all sequenced from one sample in a study of blood T cell repertoires in COVID-19 (dated by TCRdb to 2018 to 2020). The library was made by the immunoSEQ multiplex PCR assay. In TCRdb, the immuneACCESS table is reduced to in-frame sequences with V and J assigned. These tables do not hold every clone; where another copy was compared, an unresolved V gene accounts for under half, and the others remain unexplained. In all, the sample holds over 200,000 clones, and approximately 90% of those were seen once. Approximately 6.2% of the sample is taken by the ten largest. The sequenced sample was peripheral blood. Source of these receptors: a man in his fifties or sixties who had recovered from COVID-19.

The rearrangement links TRBV30 to TRBJ1-1; no clear D. Germline V CDR1 and CDR2: GTSNPN, SVGIG (reference sequence). The CDR3 spans 11 residues. V was clipped by 0 bases and J by 6 bases, with 5 bases between them. The CDR3 DNA is TGTGCCTGGAGTGTACAATCTGAAGCTTTCTTT. Protein sequence: CAWSVQSEAFF.

The CDR3: CASTTLAGGPGEQFF. As DNA, the CDR3 is TGTGCCAGCACTACCCTAGCGGGGGGGCCGGGTGAGCAGTTCTTC. This chain connects TRBV27 to TRBJ2-1; TRBD2 matches 12 bases. The germline V gene has CDR1 MNHEY and CDR2 SMNVEV (reference sequence). The CDR3 runs 15 residues. Trimming took 7 bases from V and 9 from J; bases not matched to a gene: 10.

The rearrangement links TRBV12-5 to TRBJ1-2; D uncertain. Germline V gives CDR1 LGHNT, CDR2 FRNRAP. CDR3 length equals 12 residues. The V end lost 6 bases, the J end lost 5 bases, and 10 bases lay between the germline ends. The CDR3 loop is CASGVSGYGYTF. CDR3 nucleotides: TGTGCTAGTGGGGTGAGCGGGTATGGCTACACCTTC. Full variable domain (missing parts from reference TRBV12-5 and TRBJ1-2): DARVTQTPRHKVTEMGQEVTMRCQPILGHNTVFWYRQTMMQGLELLAYFRNRAPLDDSGMPKDRFSAEMPDATLATLKIQPSEPRDSAVYFCASGVSGYGYTFGSGTRLTVV.

V is TRBV24-1 and J is TRBJ2-2, with a possible D match to TRBD2 (6 bases). The CDR3 contains 15 residues. Per germline, CDR1 KGHDR and CDR2 SFDVKD. Trimming cost V 0 bases and J 2 bases, with 6 bases left between them. CDR3 coding DNA: TGTGCCACCAGTGATTTGGGACTAAACACCGGGGAGCTGTTTTTT. Protein: CATSDLGLNTGELFF.

The CDR3 here is CASSSGTSGVETQYF. CDR3 sequence (DNA): TGCGCCAGCAGCTCGGGGACTAGCGGGGTGGAGACCCAGTACTTC. The chain joins TRBV5-1 to TRBJ2-5; 13 nucleotides agree with TRBD2. The CDR3 spans 15 residues. The V gene end was trimmed by 3 bases and the J gene end by 5 bases; junction bases not matched to a gene: 4. The germline CDR1 and CDR2 sequences are SGHRS and YFSETQ.

This clone was seen once. The chain links TRBV2 to TRBJ2-1; 10 nucleotides match TRBD2. CDR3 size: 15 residues. Germline V CDR1 and CDR2: SNHLY, FYNNEI. V lost 2 bases, J lost 5 bases, and 3 bases stayed unmatched. CDR3 DNA sequence: TGTGCCAGCAGTGAAATGAGCGGGGGGGACAATGAGCAGTTCTTC. Amino acids: CASSEMSGGDNEQFF.

This sequence joins TRBV2 and TRBJ2-5; perhaps TRBD2 as D (5 bases). CDR3 length: 17 amino acids. The V and J ends lost 6 bases and 0 bases respectively, with 20 bases between them. The germline V gene encodes CDR1 SNHLY and CDR2 FYNNEI. Written as DNA, the CDR3 is TGTGCCAGCAGCCGGGATAGTTCGGACCCGTACCAAGAGACCCAGTACTTC. As protein: CASSRDSSDPYQETQYF.

The J gene is TRBJ1-2, the V gene TRBV18; 8 positions agree with TRBD1. The CDR3 is 13 residues long. The V gene's germline CDR1 is KGHSH and CDR2 LQKENI. With V trimmed by 3 bases and J by 8 bases, 5 bases remained unmatched. CDR3 nucleotide sequence: TGTGCCAGCTCACCGGACAGGGCGGAAGGCTACACCTTC. Amino acid sequence: CASSPDRAEGYTF.

This clone was observed once. The genes are TRBV24-1 and TRBJ2-5; no firm D call. V was cut by 7 bases and J by 4 bases, with 15 bases left in between. Germline V lookup: CDR1 KGHDR, CDR2 SFDVKD. CDR3 size: 14 residues. This CDR3 is CATRNSREGETQYF. CDR3 DNA sequence: TGTGCCACCAGAAATAGCAGAGAAGGAGAGACCCAGTACTTC.

The chain recombines TRBV12-3 or TRBV12-4 with TRBJ2-1, with D unclear. V lost 3 bases and J lost 7, with 7 bases in between. The CDR3 has 12 residues. The CDR3 loop is CASSFSYNEQFF. CDR3 sequence (DNA): TGTGCCAGCAGTTTTTCGTATAATGAGCAGTTCTTC.

V and J are TRBV29-1 and TRBJ1-1; D is unclear. Trimming took 7 bases from V and 8 from J, leaving 14 bases between them. CDR1 is SQVTM and CDR2 is ANQGSEA in the germline V gene. The CDR3 spans 11 residues. CDR3 in DNA: TGCAGCGGGGCAGCCCCGTCGGAAGCTTTCTTT. Its protein is CSGAAPSEAFF.

The CDR3 sequence is CASSSGTGGINEQFF. CDR3 sequence (DNA): TGTGCCAGCAGCTCCGGGACAGGGGGTATAAATGAGCAGTTCTTC. The V call is TRBV5-4, the J call TRBJ2-1; 11 nucleotides match TRBD1. The V and J ends lost 3 bases and 7 bases, in that order; junction bases with no gene match: 6. Per germline, CDR1 SGHNT and CDR2 YYREEE (reference sequence). The CDR3 spans 15 residues.

DNA of the CDR3: TGTGCCAGCAGTTCCCCCCGAGCAGGGCCTAGGGAGCAGTACTTC. Translating it yields CASSSPRAGPREQYF. J is TRBJ2-7 and V is TRBV27; TRBD1 might be the D (5 bases). V was trimmed by 4 bases and J by 7 bases, leaving 20 bases between them. Germline V gene lookup returns CDR1 MNHEY and CDR2 SMNVEV (reference sequence). There are 15 residues in the CDR3.

The chain uses TRBV19 and TRBJ2-1; no clear D. Germline V gene data show CDR1 as LNHDA and CDR2 as SQIVND (reference sequence). Trimming pared 3 bases from V and 6 bases from J, leaving 12 bases between. CDR3 length: 14 residues. The chain's CDR3 is CASSIGQSGNEQFF. The CDR3 nucleotides are TGTGCCAGTAGTATTGGGCAGTCAGGCAATGAGCAGTTCTTC.

The rearrangement uses TRBV27 and TRBJ1-1; 9 positions match TRBD1. Germline CDR1 reads MNHEY; CDR2 reads SMNVEV (reference sequence). V was clipped by 6 bases and J by 4 bases; unmatched bases: 6. This CDR3 spans 14 amino acids. The CDR3 protein is CASSSGDRVTEAFF. CDR3 DNA: TGTGCCAGCAGCTCCGGGGACAGGGTCACTGAAGCTTTCTTT.

This chain joins TRBV6-5 and TRBJ1-2, with 7 bases that match TRBD1. Trimming took 7 bases from V and 4 from J; bases not matched to a gene: 9. The CDR3 has 14 residues. CDR1 and CDR2 from the germline V gene are MNHEY and SVGAGI. CDR3 loop: CASTLGQQVYGYTF. The DNA for the CDR3 is TGTGCCAGCACCTTGGGACAGCAAGTCTATGGCTACACCTTC.

This rearrangement joins TRBV28 to TRBJ1-1, with 8 bases that match TRBD1. Germline V gene lookup returns CDR1 MDHEN and CDR2 SYDVKM. There are 14 residues in the CDR3. Trimming at V came to 6 bases and at J to 3 bases, leaving 6 bases not matched to a gene. Here the CDR3 DNA reads TGTGCCAGCAGCCTTACAGGGGGATACACTGAAGCTTTCTTT. This sequence encodes CASSLTGGYTEAFF.

The CDR3 spells CASSPDYHQETQYF. In nucleotides, the CDR3 is TGTGCCAGCTCACCGGACTATCACCAAGAGACCCAGTACTTC. This chain connects TRBV18 to TRBJ2-5, with D possibly TRBD2 on 6 matching bases. With 3 bases removed from V and 0 bases from J, the gap between germline ends came to 8 bases. CDR1 and CDR2 from the germline V gene are KGHSH and LQKENI. CDR3 length: 14 residues.

V usage is TRBV10-3 and J usage is TRBJ2-7; 8 nucleotides match TRBD1. V was pared by 2 bases and J by 3 bases, with 3 bases of the junction left unmatched. Germline V gene sequence: CDR1 ENHRY, CDR2 SYGVKD. The CDR3 has 14 residues. DNA of the CDR3: TGTGCCATCAGTGAGATACAGGGGGGCTACGAGCAGTACTTC. Translated: CAISEIQGGYEQYF.

The chain is built from TRBV30 and TRBJ1-2; D not certain. Trimming removed 0 bases from V and 8 bases from J, with 7 bases in between. Germline V gives CDR1 GTSNPN, CDR2 SVGIG (reference sequence). The CDR3 extends over 11 amino acids. CDR3 in amino acids: CAWSVSLGYTF. CDR3 nucleotide sequence: TGTGCCTGGAGTGTGTCTTTAGGCTACACCTTC.

The gene calls are TRBV24-1 and TRBJ2-1, with TRBD2 matching 8 bases. V lost 5 bases, J lost 7 bases, and 9 bases stayed unmatched. This CDR3 comprises 15 residues. CDR1 and CDR2 from the germline V gene are KGHDR and SFDVKD. CDR3: CATSVTGGPLNEQFF. As DNA, the CDR3 is TGTGCCACCAGTGTGACGGGGGGGCCTTTAAATGAGCAGTTCTTC.

The rearrangement joins TRBV7-3 to TRBJ1-6; no firm D call. Trimming shortened V by 6 bases and J by 1 base, and 7 bases separated the two germline ends. The CDR3 sequence is 14 residues long. The germline CDR1 and CDR2 sequences are SGHTA and FQGTGA. CDR3 protein: CASRSGSYNSPLHF. The CDR3 DNA follows: TGTGCCAGCAGGTCGGGGTCCTATAATTCACCCCTCCACTTT.

V usage is TRBV5-1 and J usage is TRBJ2-2; TRBD2 might be the D (6 bases). The CDR3 is made up of 17 amino acids. Between the trimmed V and J ends, which lost 4 bases and 4 bases, there was a span of 20 bases. Germline V gene lookup returns CDR1 SGHRS and CDR2 YFSETQ. CDR3 sequence (DNA): TGCGCCAGCAGCCCCCCATTTACGGGAGTTGGCACCGGGGAGCTGTTTTTT. The encoded protein is CASSPPFTGVGTGELFF.

This sequence joins TRBV27 and TRBJ2-3; no firm D call. Germline V gene sequence: CDR1 MNHEY, CDR2 SMNVEV (reference sequence). This CDR3 has 12 residues. The ends were cut back, 6 bases at V and 5 bases at J, with 9 bases in the middle. The CDR3 loop reads CASRGSGDTQYF. As DNA, the CDR3 is TGTGCCAGCAGGGGTTCGGGAGATACGCAGTATTTT.

This chain connects TRBV11-1 to TRBJ1-1; unclear D gene. The CDR3 extends over 13 amino acids. Germline V gene lookup returns CDR1 SGHAT and CDR2 FQDESV (reference sequence). With 2 bases removed from V and 4 bases from J, the gap between germline ends came to 8 bases. CDR3 DNA sequence: TGTGCCAGCAGCTTAAGTAGAGGCACTGAAGCTTTCTTT. Translated: CASSLSRGTEAFF.